Listed here is a single TCR beta chain. The antigen is not known. TCRdb keeps only in-frame clones here, not all; method: immunoSEQ multiplex PCR. Of some 150,000 clones listed, approximately 90% were seen once; the top ten hold 1.5% to 2%. The sample belongs to a study of T cell responses to AZD1222 COVID-19 vaccine. Whole-study context: The analysis combined second doses at about 4 or about 12 weeks. Study-level results: The repertoires were collected only after the peak T cell response. Close to half of spike-specific TCRs reportedly recognize unmutated variant regions. Only a handful of AZD1222 recipients, several in all, had baseline seropositivity.

Germline loops: CDR1 SNHLY, CDR2 FYNNEI. V gave up 6 bases and J gave up 4 bases, with 18 bases separating them. The CDR3 is 16 amino acids. The clonotype originates from an adult in good health. The chain carries TRBV2 and TRBJ2-2, with no clear D. The sample consisted of peripheral blood, taken on day 0 of AZD1222 vaccination. The CDR3 loop is CASSADFPRFTGELFF. CDR3 bases: TGTGCCAGCAGCGCCGATTTTCCTCGTTTCACCGGGGAGCTGTTTTTT. The full variable domain, completed using reference TRBV2 and TRBJ2-2, is EPEVTQTPSHQVTQMGQEVILRCVPISNHLYFYWYRQILGQKVEFLVSFYNNEISEKSEIFDDQFSVERPDGSNFTLKIRSTKLEDSAMYFCASSADFPRFTGELFFGEGSRLTVL.